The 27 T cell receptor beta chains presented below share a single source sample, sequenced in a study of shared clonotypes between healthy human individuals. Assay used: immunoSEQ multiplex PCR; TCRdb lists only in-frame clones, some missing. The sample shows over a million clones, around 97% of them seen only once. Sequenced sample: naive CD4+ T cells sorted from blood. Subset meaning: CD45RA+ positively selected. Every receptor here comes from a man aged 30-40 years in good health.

DNA for the CDR3: TGTGCCGGGAGTAGGGGAAGGACTGAAGCTTTCTTT. It yields the protein CAGSRGRTEAFF. The chain uses TRBV28 and TRBJ1-1, with D tentatively TRBD1 (5 bases). CDR1 and CDR2 (germline): MDHEN, SYDVKM. Trimming removed 11 bases at V and 5 bases at J, with 15 bases between. This CDR3 spans 12 amino acids.

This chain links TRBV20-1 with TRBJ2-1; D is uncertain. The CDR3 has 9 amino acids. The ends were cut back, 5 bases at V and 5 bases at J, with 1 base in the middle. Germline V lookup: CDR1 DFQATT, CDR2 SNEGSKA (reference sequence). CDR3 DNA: TGCAGTGCTCACAATGAGCAGTTCTTC. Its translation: CSAHNEQFF.

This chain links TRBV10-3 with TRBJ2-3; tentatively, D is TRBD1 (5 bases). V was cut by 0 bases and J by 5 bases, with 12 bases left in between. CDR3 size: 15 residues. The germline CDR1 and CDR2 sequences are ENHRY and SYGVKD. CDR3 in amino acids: CAISESTARLDTQYF. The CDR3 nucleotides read TGTGCCATCAGTGAGTCGACAGCTAGACTAGATACGCAGTATTTT.

CDR3 coding DNA: TGCGCCAGCAGCGGAACCACCACTAGCGGGGGCTCCTACGAGCAGTACTTC. Protein product: CASSGTTTSGGSYEQYF. This chain uses TRBV4-1 with TRBJ2-7; 11 nucleotides match TRBD2. The CDR3 sequence is 17 residues long. Germline V CDR1 and CDR2: MGHRA, YSYEKL. V shed 5 bases, J shed 0 bases, and the junction held 9 bases outside the gene matches.

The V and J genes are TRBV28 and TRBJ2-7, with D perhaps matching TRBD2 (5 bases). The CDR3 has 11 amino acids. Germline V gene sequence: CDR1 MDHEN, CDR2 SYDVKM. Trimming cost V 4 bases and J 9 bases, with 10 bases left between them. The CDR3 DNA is TGTGCCAGCAGTTCCCCCGAGGGGCAGTACTTC. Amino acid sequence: CASSSPEGQYF.

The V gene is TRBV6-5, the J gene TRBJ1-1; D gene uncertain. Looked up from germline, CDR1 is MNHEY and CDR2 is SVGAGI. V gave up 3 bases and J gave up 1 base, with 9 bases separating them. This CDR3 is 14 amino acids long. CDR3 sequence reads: CASSYMGGNTEAFF. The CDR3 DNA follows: TGTGCCAGCAGTTATATGGGAGGGAACACTGAAGCTTTCTTT.

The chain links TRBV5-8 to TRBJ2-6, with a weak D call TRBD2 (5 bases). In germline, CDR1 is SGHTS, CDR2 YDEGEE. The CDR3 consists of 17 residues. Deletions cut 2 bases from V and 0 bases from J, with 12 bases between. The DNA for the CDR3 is TGTGCCAGCAGCTTAAGTAGGGAGAGCTCTGGGGCCAACGTCCTGACTTTC. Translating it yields CASSLSRESSGANVLTF.

The CDR3: CASSLWSGQGDYEQYF. The CDR3 DNA follows: TGCGCCAGCAGCCTTTGGTCGGGTCAGGGGGATTACGAGCAGTACTTC. The V gene is TRBV4-1, the J gene TRBJ2-7; 7 bases align to TRBD1. CDR3 length equals 16 residues. V dropped 4 bases and J dropped 4; count of bases not matched to a gene: 13. Germline lookup yields CDR1 MGHRA and CDR2 YSYEKL.

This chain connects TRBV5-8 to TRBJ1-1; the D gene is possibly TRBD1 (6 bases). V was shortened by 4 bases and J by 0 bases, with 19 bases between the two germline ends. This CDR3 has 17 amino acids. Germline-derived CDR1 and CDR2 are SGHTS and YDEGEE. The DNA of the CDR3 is TGTGCCAGCAGCCGGGGGAGAGGGGGACTCATGAACACTGAAGCTTTCTTT. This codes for CASSRGRGGLMNTEAFF.

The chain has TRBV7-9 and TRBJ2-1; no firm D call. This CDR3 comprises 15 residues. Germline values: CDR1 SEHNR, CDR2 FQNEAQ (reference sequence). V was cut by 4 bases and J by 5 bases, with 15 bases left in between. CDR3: CASSSRKRYDNEQFF. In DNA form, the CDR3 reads TGTGCCAGCAGCTCCCGGAAGCGTTACGACAATGAGCAGTTCTTC.

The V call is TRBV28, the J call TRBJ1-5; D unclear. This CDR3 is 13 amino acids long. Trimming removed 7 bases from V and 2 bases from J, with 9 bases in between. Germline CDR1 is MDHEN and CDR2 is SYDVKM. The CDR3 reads CASMHLGNQPQHF. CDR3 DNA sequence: TGTGCCAGCATGCACCTGGGCAATCAGCCCCAGCATTTT.

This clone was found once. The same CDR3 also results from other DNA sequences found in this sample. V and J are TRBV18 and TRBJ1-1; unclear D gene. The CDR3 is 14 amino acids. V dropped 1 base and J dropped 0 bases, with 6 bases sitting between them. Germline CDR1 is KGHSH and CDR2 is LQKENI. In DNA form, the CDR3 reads TGTGCCAGCTCACCACTACGGGTGAACACTGAAGCTTTCTTT. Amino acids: CASSPLRVNTEAFF.

The CDR3 is CATSGQGVTDTQYF. In DNA, the CDR3 is TGCGCCACCTCGGGACAGGGGGTAACAGATACGCAGTATTTT. J is TRBJ2-3 and V is TRBV10-2; 11 bases fit TRBD1. The CDR3 totals 14 residues. Germline lookup yields CDR1 WSHSY and CDR2 SAAADI. V shed 10 bases and J 3 bases; nucleotides not matched to a gene: 6.

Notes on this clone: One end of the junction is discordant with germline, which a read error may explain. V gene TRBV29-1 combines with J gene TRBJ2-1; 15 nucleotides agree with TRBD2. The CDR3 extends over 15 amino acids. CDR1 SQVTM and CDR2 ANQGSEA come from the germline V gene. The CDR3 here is CSVEGTSGRNNEQFF. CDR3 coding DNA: TGCAGCGTGGAAGGGACTAGCGGGAGGAACAATGAGCAGTTCTTC.

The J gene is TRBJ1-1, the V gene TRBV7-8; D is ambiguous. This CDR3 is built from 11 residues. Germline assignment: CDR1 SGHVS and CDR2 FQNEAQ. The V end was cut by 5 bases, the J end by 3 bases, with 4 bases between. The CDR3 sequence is CASSQDTEAFF. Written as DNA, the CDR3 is TGTGCCAGCAGCCAGGACACTGAAGCTTTCTTT.

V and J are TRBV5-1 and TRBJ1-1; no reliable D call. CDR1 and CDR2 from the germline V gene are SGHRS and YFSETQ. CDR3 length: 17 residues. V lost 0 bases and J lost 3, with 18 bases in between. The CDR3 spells CASSLDIWGDEYTEAFF. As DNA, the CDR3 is TGCGCCAGCAGCTTGGATATATGGGGAGACGAATACACTGAAGCTTTCTTT.

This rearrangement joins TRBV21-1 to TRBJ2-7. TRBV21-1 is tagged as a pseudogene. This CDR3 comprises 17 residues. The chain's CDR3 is CASSKEIEGGRSYEQYF. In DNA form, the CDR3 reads TGTGCCAGCAGCAAAGAGATTGAGGGGGGACGCTCCTACGAGCAGTACTTC.

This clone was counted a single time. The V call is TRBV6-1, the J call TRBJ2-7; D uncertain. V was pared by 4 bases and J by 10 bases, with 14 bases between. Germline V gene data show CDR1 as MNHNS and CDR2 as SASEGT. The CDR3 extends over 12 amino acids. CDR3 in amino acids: CASSVTPTGQYF. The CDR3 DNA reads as TGTGCCAGCAGTGTGACACCGACTGGACAGTACTTC.

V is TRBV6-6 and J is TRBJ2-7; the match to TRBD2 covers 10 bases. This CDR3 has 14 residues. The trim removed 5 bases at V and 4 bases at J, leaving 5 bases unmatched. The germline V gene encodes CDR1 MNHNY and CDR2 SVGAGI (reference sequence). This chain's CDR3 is CASSGRTSGYEQYF. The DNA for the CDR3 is TGTGCCAGCAGTGGGCGGACTAGCGGTTACGAGCAGTACTTC.

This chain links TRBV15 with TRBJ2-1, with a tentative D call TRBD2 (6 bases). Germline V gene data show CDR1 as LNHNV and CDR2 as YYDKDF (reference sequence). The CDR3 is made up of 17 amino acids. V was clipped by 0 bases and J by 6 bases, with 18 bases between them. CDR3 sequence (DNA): TGTGCCACCAGCAGAGACCCCCCCGGGAGTTCAGGCAATGAGCAGTTCTTC. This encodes CATSRDPPGSSGNEQFF.

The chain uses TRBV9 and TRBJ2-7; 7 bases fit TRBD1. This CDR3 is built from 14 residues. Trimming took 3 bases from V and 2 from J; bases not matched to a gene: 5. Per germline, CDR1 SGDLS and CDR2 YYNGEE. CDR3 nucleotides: TGTGCCAGCAGCGAACAGGGGCTCCCCTACGAGCAGTACTTC. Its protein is CASSEQGLPYEQYF.

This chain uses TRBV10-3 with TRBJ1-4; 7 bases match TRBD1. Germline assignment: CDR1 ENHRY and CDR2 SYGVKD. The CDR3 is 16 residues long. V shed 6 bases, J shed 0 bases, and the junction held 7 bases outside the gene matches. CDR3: CAISPTGKSTNEKLFF. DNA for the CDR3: TGTGCCATCAGCCCGACAGGGAAATCAACTAATGAAAAACTGTTTTTT.

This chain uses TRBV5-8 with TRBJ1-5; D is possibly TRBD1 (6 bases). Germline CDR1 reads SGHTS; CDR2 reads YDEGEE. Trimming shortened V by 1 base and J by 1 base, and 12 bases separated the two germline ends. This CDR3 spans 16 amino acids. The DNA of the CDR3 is TGTGCCAGCAGCTTGCCGGGGGCTTACAGCAATCAGCCCCAGCATTTT. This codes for CASSLPGAYSNQPQHF.

DNA of the CDR3: TGTGCCAGCAGCCGCCTCGGGAGCTCCTACGAGCAGTACTTC. Translation gives CASSRLGSSYEQYF. The V gene is TRBV7-8, the J gene TRBJ2-7, with D possibly being TRBD2 (6 bases). The CDR3 extends over 14 amino acids. Germline V lookup: CDR1 SGHVS, CDR2 FQNEAQ. V was shortened by 5 bases and J by 0 bases, with 11 bases between the two germline ends.

The CDR3 sequence: CASSPMAGPLVGANVLTF. The CDR3 nucleotides read TGTGCCAGCTCACCAATGGCTGGTCCCCTTGTAGGGGCCAACGTCCTGACTTTC. The rearrangement links TRBV18 to TRBJ2-6; no reliable D call. Germline-derived CDR1 and CDR2 are KGHSH and LQKENI. CDR3 length: 18 amino acids. V gave up 2 bases and J gave up 4 bases, with 18 bases separating them.

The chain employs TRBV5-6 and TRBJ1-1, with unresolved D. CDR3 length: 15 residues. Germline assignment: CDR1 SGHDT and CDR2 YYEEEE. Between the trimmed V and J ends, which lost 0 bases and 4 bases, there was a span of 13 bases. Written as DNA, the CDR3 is TGTGCCAGCAGCTTGGCCCCCTTATCGAGCACTGAAGCTTTCTTT. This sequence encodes CASSLAPLSSTEAFF.

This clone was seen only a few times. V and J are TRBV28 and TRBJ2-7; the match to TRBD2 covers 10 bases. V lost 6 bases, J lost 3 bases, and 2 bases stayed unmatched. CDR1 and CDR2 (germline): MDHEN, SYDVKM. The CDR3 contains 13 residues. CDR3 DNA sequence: TGTGCCAGCAGAATAGCGGGAGGCTACGAGCAGTACTTC. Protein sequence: CASRIAGGYEQYF.